Below, 8 T cell receptor beta chains from the same sample are listed, as sequenced in a study of cytomegalovirus exposure and HLA in healthy donors. PCR primers comprised 60 Vbeta and 13 Jbeta primers. The table came from immunoSEQ multiplex PCR; TCRdb's copy has only in-frame clones and leaves some out. Among 150,000 to 200,000 clones, 77% were seen once, and the ten largest hold 1.4%. Sequencing was done on a sample of PBMCs. The receptors shown here come from a woman aged 25 to 45 in good health and CMV-seropositive.

This chain links TRBV9 with TRBJ1-6, with 8 bases aligning to TRBD1. The CDR3 covers 20 residues. Losses at the gene ends were 4 bases for V and 3 bases for J; bases not matched to a gene: 18. Germline assignment: CDR1 SGDLS and CDR2 YYNGEE. This CDR3 is CASSPGGHTGGFGYNSPLHF. The CDR3 bases are TGTGCCAGCAGCCCAGGGGGCCACACTGGGGGCTTTGGCTATAATTCACCCCTCCACTTT.

The chain links TRBV6-5 to TRBJ1-4, with D hard to call. This CDR3 comprises 16 residues. CDR1 and CDR2 from the germline V gene are MNHEY and SVGAGI. Between the trimmed V and J ends, which lost 0 bases and 6 bases, there was a span of 14 bases. Written as DNA, the CDR3 is TGTGCCAGCAGTTACTCCCCTTGGGCAAACGATGAAAAACTGTTTTTT. Amino acid sequence: CASSYSPWANDEKLFF.

This clone appeared a single time. CDR3 amino acids: CASSNSGGIETQYF. CDR3 bases: TGTGCCAGCAGTAATTCGGGGGGCATCGAGACCCAGTACTTC. The rearrangement uses TRBV27 and TRBJ2-5, with D maybe TRBD2 (7 bases). The germline V gene has CDR1 MNHEY and CDR2 SMNVEV (reference sequence). The CDR3 is made up of 14 amino acids. V gave up 5 bases and J gave up 5 bases, with 15 bases separating them.

This clone occurred a few times. The V gene is TRBV5-8, the J gene TRBJ2-3; D not certain. CDR1 is SGHTS, CDR2 YDEGEE, per germline. CDR3 size: 13 residues. Trimming left V 2 bases short and J 7 bases short, with 11 bases between. The CDR3 region is CASSFQNANTQYF. Here the CDR3 DNA reads TGTGCCAGCAGCTTCCAGAATGCAAATACGCAGTATTTT.

This clone was seen only once. V gene TRBV9 combines with J gene TRBJ2-5; TRBD2 aligns across 7 bases. The J segment lost 2 bases and the V segment lost 0 bases, leaving 4 bases of the junction unmatched. Germline assignment: CDR1 SGDLS and CDR2 YYNGEE. The CDR3 has 15 amino acids. The chain's CDR3 is CASSVVPAGQETQYF. As DNA, the CDR3 is TGTGCCAGCAGCGTAGTCCCAGCGGGACAAGAGACCCAGTACTTC.

The V call is TRBV7-3, the J call TRBJ2-3; 8 bases line up with TRBD2. Germline V gene sequence: CDR1 SGHTA, CDR2 FQGTGA. The length of the CDR3 is 16 residues. V dropped 8 bases and J dropped 6; count of bases not matched to a gene: 16. CDR3 sequence reads: CASSRGLAGGSDTQYF. The CDR3, as DNA: TGTGCCAGCTCCCGAGGCCTGGCGGGAGGTTCGGATACGCAGTATTTT.

CDR3 in DNA: TGTGCCAGCACCCAACTAGCGGGAGTGGATAATGAGCAGTTCTTC. It encodes CASTQLAGVDNEQFF. The chain has TRBV28 and TRBJ2-1; 11 bases line up with TRBD2. CDR1 MDHEN and CDR2 SYDVKM come from the germline V gene. This CDR3 region has 15 residues. Trimming removed 7 bases from V and 7 bases from J; junction bases left unmatched: 9.

J is TRBJ2-1 and V is TRBV10-3; tentative D call: TRBD2 (7 bases). The CDR3 consists of 14 residues. Germline V CDR1 and CDR2: ENHRY, SYGVKD. The germline V and J ends were trimmed by 3 bases and 5 bases, with 11 bases remaining between them. This chain's CDR3 is CAISDPGGNNEQFF. CDR3 sequence (DNA): TGTGCCATCAGTGACCCGGGGGGCAACAATGAGCAGTTCTTC.